A selection of T cell receptor beta chains follows, all from one sample in a study of shared clonotypes between healthy human individuals. Assay: immunoSEQ multiplex PCR; the TCRdb copy retains only in-frame clones and omits some. Found here are around 2,100,000 clones, about 95% of them singletons; the top ten hold more than 0.95%. Sequenced material: naive CD8+ T cells sorted from blood. All receptors come from a man between 18 and 29 years old in good health. Both conserved end residues are part of each CDR3. Each record gives: clone size, J gene, CDR3 length, V gene, D gene, CDR3 protein, CDR3 DNA. The D gene is left open where the match is weak. Size is omitted from some rows. Given values are once, few, many or a class for expanded clones.

clone_size: NA
j_call: TRBJ1-5
cdr3_length: 14
v_call: TRBV5-6
d_call: NA
cdr3_aa: CASSWMGVGQPQHF
cdr3_nt: TGTGCCAGCAGCTGGATGGGCGTCGGTCAGCCCCAGCATTTT

clone_size: NA
j_call: TRBJ2-3
cdr3_length: 17
v_call: TRBV5-1
d_call: TRBD1
cdr3_aa: CASSLGMWDRGPDTQYF
cdr3_nt: TGCGCCAGCAGCTTGGGGATGTGGGACAGGGGGCCAGATACGCAGTATTTT

clone_size: NA
j_call: TRBJ1-3
cdr3_length: 17
v_call: TRBV7-8
d_call: NA
cdr3_aa: CASSFAGARGNGNTIYF
cdr3_nt: TGTGCCAGCAGCTTTGCGGGGGCGCGGGGCAATGGAAACACCATATATTTT

clone_size: once
j_call: TRBJ2-1
cdr3_length: 15
v_call: TRBV7-9
d_call: NA
cdr3_aa: CASNLATGYYNEQFF
cdr3_nt: TGTGCCAGCAACTTGGCTACAGGGTACTACAATGAGCAGTTCTTC

clone_size: NA
j_call: TRBJ2-3
cdr3_length: 16
v_call: TRBV28
d_call: TRBD1
cdr3_aa: CASSAPRTGVTDTQYF
cdr3_nt: TGTGCCAGCAGTGCCCCTCGGACAGGCGTCACAGATACGCAGTATTTT

clone_size: NA
j_call: TRBJ2-7
cdr3_length: 13
v_call: TRBV11-1
d_call: NA
cdr3_aa: CASSWDLAYEQYF
cdr3_nt: TGTGCCAGCAGTTGGGATTTGGCCTACGAGCAGTACTTC

clone_size: NA
j_call: TRBJ2-1
cdr3_length: 19
v_call: TRBV12-5
d_call: NA
cdr3_aa: CASGLPAPLLKGVGDEQFF
cdr3_nt: TGTGCTAGTGGTTTGCCAGCCCCCCTCTTAAAGGGGGTTGGTGATGAGCAGTTCTTC

clone_size: NA
j_call: TRBJ2-7
cdr3_length: 16
v_call: TRBV5-4
d_call: TRBD2
cdr3_aa: CASSHGLAGYSYEQYF
cdr3_nt: TGTGCCAGCAGCCATGGACTAGCGGGATACTCCTACGAGCAGTACTTC

clone_size: NA
j_call: TRBJ2-1
cdr3_length: 14
v_call: TRBV19
d_call: NA
cdr3_aa: CASSMVALGDEQFF
cdr3_nt: TGTGCCAGTAGTATGGTCGCGTTGGGGGATGAGCAGTTCTTC

clone_size: NA
j_call: TRBJ2-7
cdr3_length: 15
v_call: TRBV6-6
d_call: TRBD1
cdr3_aa: CASSSRQGVHHEQYF
cdr3_nt: TGTGCCAGCAGTTCCCGACAGGGCGTTCATCACGAGCAGTACTTC

clone_size: NA
j_call: TRBJ2-5
cdr3_length: 15
v_call: TRBV4-1
d_call: TRBD2
cdr3_aa: CASSQGSSGGETQYF
cdr3_nt: TGCGCCAGCAGCCAAGGTTCTAGCGGGGGGGAGACCCAGTACTTC

clone_size: NA
j_call: TRBJ2-7
cdr3_length: 14
v_call: TRBV5-6
d_call: NA
cdr3_aa: CASSGGAGTYEQYF
cdr3_nt: TGTGCCAGCAGCGGGGGGGCAGGAACCTACGAGCAGTACTTC

clone_size: NA
j_call: TRBJ1-1
cdr3_length: 13
v_call: TRBV28
d_call: NA
cdr3_aa: CASSRGGDTEAFF
cdr3_nt: TGTGCCAGCAGTAGGGGGGGAGACACTGAAGCTTTCTTT

clone_size: NA
j_call: TRBJ2-7
cdr3_length: 13
v_call: TRBV6-4
d_call: NA
cdr3_aa: CASSAIRGYEQYF
cdr3_nt: TGTGCCAGCAGTGCAATTCGGGGGTACGAGCAGTACTTC

clone_size: NA
j_call: TRBJ2-7
cdr3_length: 15
v_call: TRBV6-1
d_call: NA
cdr3_aa: CASSEPSVSAYEQYF
cdr3_nt: TGTGCCAGCAGTGAACCTAGCGTTTCTGCCTACGAGCAGTACTTC

clone_size: NA
j_call: TRBJ2-3
cdr3_length: 14
v_call: TRBV10-3
d_call: TRBD2
cdr3_aa: CATLGTSGGDTQYF
cdr3_nt: TGTGCCACCCTGGGGACTAGCGGGGGAGATACGCAGTATTTT